This T cell receptor (beta chain) derives from a study of shared clonotypes between healthy human individuals. Study overall: A few men and a couple of women, aged 18 to 49, were donors. CD4 naive and memory got three plates each, CD8 naive two, CD8 memory one.

CD45RO-negative, CCR7-selected cells formed the naive CD8 fraction, which excluded terminally differentiated effector memory CD45RA+ cells. Points from the study as a whole: The four-donor shared clonotypes exceeded non-shared clonotypes in generation probability, with non-shared ones scoring lower. Estimated richness values were generally larger in naive subsets than in memory subsets.

V gave up 0 bases and J gave up 0 bases, with 6 bases separating them. Germline loops: CDR1 MNHEY, CDR2 SMNVEV (reference sequence). This CDR3 is built from 14 residues. As regards this clone: What it recognizes is unknown. The same CDR3 arises from other DNA sequences in this sample as well.

Profiled with immunoSEQ multiplex PCR; TCRdb holds only in-frame clones, not every one. This sample carries 750,000 to 1,000,000 clones, nearly 95% of them seen once, and the ten largest clones take about 24%. The genes are TRBV27 and TRBJ2-7; unclear D gene. This receptor was identified in a man aged 25-45 years in good health. Sequenced material: naive CD8+ T cells sorted from blood. CDR3 loop: CASSLSVSSYEQYF. CDR3 coding DNA: TGTGCCAGCAGTTTATCAGTGAGCTCCTACGAGCAGTACTTC.